A selection of T cell receptor beta chains follows, all from one sample in a study of blood T cells in healthy people across ages. TCRdb re-called the 5' RACE reads through MiXCR, storing one row per CDR3 protein. The data contain roughly 900,000 distinct CDR3 sequences, 25% to 35% of them singletons. The source material was blood. Receptor source: an elderly woman in good health. Both conserved end residues are part of each CDR3. Each record gives: V gene, D gene, J gene, clone size, CDR3 protein, CDR3 DNA. A D gene is named only where the DNA matches it firmly. The size entry is marked missing in some rows and otherwise reads once, few, many or a size class.

>TRBV4-3|NA|TRBJ2-7|many
CASSLNRVTGDEQYF
TGCGCCAGCAGTTTGAACAGGGTCACGGGGGACGAGCAGTACTTC
>TRBV12-3/TRBV12-4|TRBD1|TRBJ2-3|many
CASRLGQTDTQYF
TGTGCCAGCAGACTGGGACAGACAGATACGCAGTATTTT
>TRBV5-6|NA|TRBJ1-2|NA
CASTPGGKGYTF
TGTGCCAGCACTCCCGGGGGGAAAGGCTACACCTTC
>TRBV5-1|TRBD1|TRBJ2-7|NA
CASSWDSFYEQYF
TGCGCCAGCAGCTGGGACAGCTTCTACGAGCAGTACTTC
>TRBV6-2/TRBV6-3|NA|TRBJ1-2|many
CASRLPTGANYGYTF
TGTGCCAGCAGGCTACCGACAGGCGCGAACTATGGCTACACCTTC
>TRBV7-2|NA|TRBJ1-2|NA
CASSLVGAGYAEYGYTF
TGTGCCAGCAGCTTAGTCGGGGCAGGGTACGCGGAATATGGCTACACCTTC
>TRBV12-3/TRBV12-4|NA|TRBJ2-7|NA
CASTSNGVEQYF
TGTGCCAGCACTTCTAACGGGGTCGAGCAGTACTTC
>TRBV5-1|TRBD1|TRBJ2-1|many
CASSMGQGSNEQFF
TGCGCCAGCAGCATGGGACAGGGTTCCAATGAGCAGTTCTTC
>TRBV7-9|TRBD2|TRBJ2-1|many
CASISLGEGRDEQFF
TGTGCCAGCATATCCCTAGGCGAGGGGAGGGATGAGCAGTTCTTC
>TRBV6-2/TRBV6-3|NA|TRBJ1-5|NA
CASSFRQHYSNQPQHF
TGTGCCAGCAGTTTCAGACAGCATTATAGCAATCAGCCCCAGCATTTT
>TRBV20-1|NA|TRBJ2-7|NA
CSAREYREYEQYF
TGCAGTGCTAGAGAGTACAGGGAATACGAGCAGTACTTC
>TRBV12-3/TRBV12-4|NA|TRBJ1-1|few
CASSWHPGRTEAFF
TGTGCCAGCAGTTGGCACCCTGGTAGGACTGAAGCTTTCTTT
>TRBV6-2/TRBV6-3|NA|TRBJ2-7|many
CASSYPTAYEQYF
TGTGCCAGCAGTTACCCGACAGCCTACGAGCAGTACTTC
>TRBV2|NA|TRBJ1-6|few
CASRLQSSYNSPLHF
TGTGCCAGCAGGTTACAGAGCTCCTATAATTCACCCCTCCACTTT
>TRBV5-1|TRBD1|TRBJ2-1|NA
CASSLGDRARGNEQFF
TGCGCCAGCAGCTTGGGGGACAGGGCGAGGGGCAATGAGCAGTTCTTC
>TRBV5-1|NA|TRBJ2-3|few
CASRQGGGPVVFSTDTQYF
TGCGCCAGCAGACAGGGGGGGGGGCCGGTAGTCTTCAGCACAGATACGCAGTATTTT
>TRBV6-5|NA|TRBJ2-4|NA
CASSVRVRNIQYF
TGTGCCAGCAGTGTCCGAGTGAGAAACATTCAGTACTTC
>TRBV20-1|NA|TRBJ2-1|many
CSARDRDIYNEQFF
TGCAGTGCTAGAGATCGAGATATCTACAATGAGCAGTTCTTC
>TRBV29-1|TRBD2|TRBJ2-3|NA
CSVCGAGGLADTQYF
TGCAGCGTCTGCGGAGCGGGGGGGCTCGCAGATACGCAGTATTTT
>TRBV2|NA|TRBJ1-2|few
CATPWLGGDGYTF
TGTGCCACCCCGTGGTTGGGGGGAGATGGCTACACCTTC
>TRBV5-8|NA|TRBJ2-7|many
CANVNGNTYEQYF
TGTGCCAATGTGAACGGGAATACCTACGAGCAGTACTTC
>TRBV20-1|TRBD1|TRBJ1-6|many
CSARSRGSSYNSPLHF
TGCAGTGCTAGGTCCAGGGGGTCCTCCTATAATTCACCCCTCCACTTT
>TRBV12-3/TRBV12-4|NA|TRBJ2-5|NA
CASSSGWYNEQYF
TGTGCCAGCAGTTCGGGATGGTACAATGAGCAGTACTTC
>TRBV20-1|NA|TRBJ2-3|many
CSARKSSALGGTDTQYF
TGCAGTGCTAGGAAGTCTAGCGCCCTAGGGGGAACAGATACGCAGTATTTT
>TRBV6-6|NA|TRBJ1-5|NA
CASTTGPLANQPQHF
TGTGCCAGCACTACAGGGCCCCTTGCCAATCAGCCCCAGCATTTT
>TRBV6-5|TRBD1|TRBJ2-7|NA
CASSGTETYEQYF
TGTGCCAGCAGCGGGACAGAGACCTACGAGCAGTACTTC
>TRBV5-1|NA|TRBJ1-4|NA
CASAQSSPGHNEELFF
TGCGCCAGCGCGCAGTCTTCCCCAGGTCACAATGAAGAACTGTTTTTT
>TRBV7-9|NA|TRBJ1-1|NA
CASSPDLSGNTEAFF
TGTGCCAGCAGCCCTGACCTGAGCGGGAACACTGAAGCTTTCTTT
>TRBV6-2/TRBV6-3|NA|TRBJ2-6|NA
CASSRGTFSGANVLTF
TGTGCCAGCAGTAGGGGGACATTCTCTGGGGCCAACGTCCTGACTTTC
>TRBV6-6|TRBD1|TRBJ1-2|many
CASRGTDYGYTF
TGTGCCAGCAGAGGGACAGACTATGGCTACACCTTC
>TRBV7-2|NA|TRBJ2-7|NA
CASSLERGATYEQYF
TGTGCCAGCAGCTTAGAACGGGGGGCGACCTACGAGCAGTACTTC
>TRBV29-1|NA|TRBJ2-7|many
CSVEDVYEQYF
TGCAGCGTTGAAGATGTATACGAGCAGTACTTC
>TRBV20-1|NA|TRBJ1-6|NA
CSARQGINSPLHF
TGCAGTGCTAGACAGGGGATTAATTCACCCCTCCACTTT
>TRBV14|TRBD1|TRBJ2-7|many
CASSRRQGFDHEQYF
TGTGCCAGCAGCCGCCGACAGGGGTTCGACCACGAGCAGTACTTC
>TRBV18|TRBD1|TRBJ1-1|few
CASSPWDRENTEAFF
TGTGCCAGCTCACCCTGGGACAGGGAGAACACTGAAGCTTTCTTT
>TRBV7-9|NA|TRBJ1-3|NA
CASSKDRLSGNTIYF
TGTGCCAGCAGCAAAGACAGGCTCTCTGGAAACACCATATATTTT
>TRBV7-2|TRBD2|TRBJ2-1|many
CASSREGDNEQFF
TGTGCCAGCAGCCGGGAGGGAGACAATGAGCAGTTCTTC
>TRBV27|NA|TRBJ2-5|NA
CASSYRRGSGVQYF
TGTGCCAGCAGTTACCGACGAGGTTCGGGAGTCCAGTACTTC
>TRBV2|TRBD1|TRBJ2-1|NA
CASSTGFRGPSTNEQFF
TGTGCCAGCAGCACGGGGTTCAGGGGGCCTTCTACGAATGAGCAGTTCTTC
>TRBV7-6|TRBD2|TRBJ2-2|few
CASSLIGGGRNTGELFF
TGTGCCAGCAGCTTAATCGGCGGGGGGCGAAACACCGGGGAGCTGTTTTTT
>TRBV7-2|NA|TRBJ2-3|many
CASSSNAVVSTDTQYF
TGTGCCAGCAGCAGCAACGCGGTAGTTAGCACAGATACGCAGTATTTT
>TRBV6-6|NA|TRBJ2-1|many
CASSLKQGNEQFF
TGTGCCAGCAGCCTAAAACAGGGCAATGAGCAGTTCTTC